Sequencing of this T cell receptor (beta chain) was carried out in a study of shared clonotypes between healthy human individuals. The V and J ends lost 7 bases and 6 bases, in that order; junction bases with no gene match: 11. The CDR3 consists of 16 residues. Germline V gives CDR1 MDHEN, CDR2 SYDVKM. Worth noting for this clone: Its antigen is not known.

The method was immunoSEQ multiplex PCR; TCRdb's version includes in-frame clones alone and lacks a portion of them. The sample records some 2,000,000 clones, roughly 94% being singletons. Regarding the study as a whole: The sharing of 4.5% to 5.5% of naive CD4 clonotypes was seen across several donors.

The chain combines TRBV28 with TRBJ2-4, with TRBD1 identical over 11 bases. Sequenced sample: naive CD4+ T cells sorted from blood. Subset described: CD45RA+ positively selected. This clonotype was obtained from a young man in good health. CDR3 DNA sequence: TGTGCCAGCACTCCGGACAGGGGGCTAGTAGGAAACATTCAGTACTTC. This sequence encodes CASTPDRGLVGNIQYF.